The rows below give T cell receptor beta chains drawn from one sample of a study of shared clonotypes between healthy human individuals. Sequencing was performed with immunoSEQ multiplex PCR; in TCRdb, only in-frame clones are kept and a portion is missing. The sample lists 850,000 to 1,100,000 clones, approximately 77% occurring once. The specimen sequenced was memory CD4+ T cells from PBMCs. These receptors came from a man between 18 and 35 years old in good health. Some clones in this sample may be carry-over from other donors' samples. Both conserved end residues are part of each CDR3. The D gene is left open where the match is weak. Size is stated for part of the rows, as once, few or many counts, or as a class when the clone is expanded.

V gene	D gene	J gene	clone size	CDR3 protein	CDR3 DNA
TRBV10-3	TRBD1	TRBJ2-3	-	CAITPGQGAKDTQYF	TGTGCCATCACCCCGGGACAGGGGGCGAAAGATACGCAGTATTTT
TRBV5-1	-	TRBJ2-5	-	CASSLATVVQETQYF	TGCGCCAGCAGCCTCGCGACGGTTGTGCAAGAGACCCAGTACTTC
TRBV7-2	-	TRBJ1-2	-	CASSPYGENYGYTF	TGTGCCAGCAGCCCGTACGGGGAGAACTATGGCTACACCTTC
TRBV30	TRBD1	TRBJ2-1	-	CAWNRGTGSPSSYNEQFF	TGTGCCTGGAATAGAGGGACAGGGTCACCCAGCTCCTACAATGAGCAGTTCTTC
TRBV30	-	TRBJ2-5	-	CAWSPGAETQYF	TGTGCCTGGAGCCCAGGGGCAGAGACCCAGTACTTC
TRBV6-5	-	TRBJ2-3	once	CATPSGTQYF	TGTGCCACCCCCAGTGGTACGCAGTATTTT
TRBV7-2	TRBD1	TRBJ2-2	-	CASSPRGPTGELFF	TGTGCCAGCAGCCCCAGGGGGCCGACCGGGGAGCTGTTTTTT
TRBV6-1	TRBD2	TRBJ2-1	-	CASSEAGGPYNEQFF	TGTGCCAGCAGTGAAGCGGGAGGGCCCTACAATGAGCAGTTCTTC
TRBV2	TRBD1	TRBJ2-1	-	CASSEAVGQGNGNEQFF	TGTGCCAGCAGTGAAGCTGTGGGACAGGGGAACGGAAATGAGCAGTTCTTC
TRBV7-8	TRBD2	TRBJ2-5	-	CASSQPLAGGETQYF	TGTGCCAGCAGCCAGCCGCTAGCGGGAGGGGAGACCCAGTACTTC
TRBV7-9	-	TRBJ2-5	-	CASSLAAQETQYF	TGTGCCAGCAGCTTAGCGGCCCAAGAGACCCAGTACTTC
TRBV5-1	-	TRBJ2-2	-	CASSGSSGDGTGELFF	TGCGCCAGCAGCGGGAGCTCAGGAGATGGGACCGGGGAGCTGTTTTTT
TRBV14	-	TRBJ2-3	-	CASSQLTASTDTQYF	TGTGCCAGCAGCCAACTGACAGCTAGCACAGATACGCAGTATTTT
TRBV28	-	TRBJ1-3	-	CASSSPIAIYF	TGTGCCAGCAGTTCCCCCATCGCCATATATTTT
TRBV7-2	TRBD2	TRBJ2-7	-	CASSFRLAGSLEQYF	TGTGCCAGCAGCTTTCGACTAGCGGGATCCCTCGAGCAGTACTTC
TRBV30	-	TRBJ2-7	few	CAWTLGPSLYEQYF	TGTGCCTGGACCCTTGGACCTTCCCTCTACGAGCAGTACTTC
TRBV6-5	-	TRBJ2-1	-	CASSYNEQFF	TGTGCCAGCAGTTACAATGAGCAGTTCTTC
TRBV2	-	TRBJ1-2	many	CASSVPGQGRGGYTF	TGTGCCAGCAGTGTACCCGGGCAGGGCAGGGGTGGCTACACCTTC
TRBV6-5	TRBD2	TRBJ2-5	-	CASSYSGSGETQYF	TGTGCCAGCAGTTATAGCGGGAGCGGAGAGACCCAGTACTTC
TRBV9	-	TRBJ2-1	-	CASSVGVAEQFF	TGTGCCAGCAGCGTTGGCGTTGCTGAGCAGTTCTTC
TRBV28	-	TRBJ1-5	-	CASSLRGEAGNQPQHF	TGTGCCAGCAGTTTGAGGGGGGAGGCGGGAAATCAGCCCCAGCATTTT
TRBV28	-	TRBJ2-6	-	CASETSGANVLTF	TGTGCCAGCGAAACCTCTGGGGCCAACGTCCTGACTTTC
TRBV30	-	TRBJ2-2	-	CAWARTANTGELFF	TGTGCCTGGGCAAGGACAGCGAACACCGGGGAGCTGTTTTTT
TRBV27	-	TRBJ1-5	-	CASSLWDDQPQHF	TGTGCCAGCAGTTTATGGGATGATCAGCCCCAGCATTTT
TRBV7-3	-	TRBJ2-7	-	CASAYGAASSYEQYF	TGTGCCAGCGCGTATGGCGCTGCAAGCTCCTACGAGCAGTACTTC
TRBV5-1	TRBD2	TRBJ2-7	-	CASSVGLADYYEQYF	TGCGCCAGCAGCGTAGGACTAGCGGATTACTACGAGCAGTACTTC
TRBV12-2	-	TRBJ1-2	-	CASRLGVHRANYGYTF	TGTGCAAGTCGCTTAGGGGTACACAGGGCTAACTATGGCTACACCTTC
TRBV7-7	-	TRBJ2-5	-	CASSPQSETQYF	TGTGCCAGCAGCCCGCAGTCAGAGACCCAGTACTTC
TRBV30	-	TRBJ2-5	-	CAWKTVGETQYF	TGTGCCTGGAAGACTGTGGGGGAGACCCAGTACTTC
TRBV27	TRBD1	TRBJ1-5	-	CASRSQGASNQPQHF	TGTGCCAGCAGGTCTCAGGGGGCTAGCAATCAGCCCCAGCATTTT
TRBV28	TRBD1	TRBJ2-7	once	CASSTTRQGNEQYF	TGTGCCAGCAGTACGACCCGACAGGGGAACGAGCAGTACTTC
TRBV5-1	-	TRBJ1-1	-	CASKDGRTNTEAFF	TGCGCCAGCAAGGATGGGAGGACGAACACTGAAGCTTTCTTT
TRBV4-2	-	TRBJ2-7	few	CASSQLWNALTYEQYF	TGTGCCAGCAGCCAATTGTGGAACGCGCTAACCTACGAGCAGTACTTC
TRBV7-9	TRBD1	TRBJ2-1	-	CASSLTGQGSNEQFF	TGTGCCAGCAGCTTAACAGGACAGGGCTCCAATGAGCAGTTCTTC
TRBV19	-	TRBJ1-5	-	CASSPRDGYNQPQHF	TGTGCCAGTAGTCCTAGGGACGGCTACAATCAGCCCCAGCATTTT
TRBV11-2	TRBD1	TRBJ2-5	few	CASSHLLGQGAPEETQYF	TGTGCCAGCAGCCACCTGCTGGGACAGGGGGCCCCCGAAGAGACCCAGTACTTC
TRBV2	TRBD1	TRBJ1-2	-	CASSGTGVGGYTF	TGTGCCAGCAGTGGTACAGGGGTGGGAGGCTACACCTTC
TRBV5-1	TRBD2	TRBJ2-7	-	CASSWTGTSSYEQYF	TGCGCCAGCAGCTGGACCGGGACTAGTAGTTACGAGCAGTACTTC
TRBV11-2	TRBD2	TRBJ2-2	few	CASSPSGMGIGELFF	TGTGCCAGCAGCCCCAGCGGGATGGGGATCGGGGAGCTGTTTTTT
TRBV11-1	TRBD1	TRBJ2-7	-	CASSLETGGLYEQYF	TGTGCCAGCAGCTTAGAAACAGGGGGCCTCTACGAGCAGTACTTC
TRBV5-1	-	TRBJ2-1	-	CASSLMTESYNEQFF	TGCGCCAGCAGCTTGATGACCGAAAGTTACAATGAGCAGTTCTTC
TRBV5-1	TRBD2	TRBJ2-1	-	CASSLVSVTSGRARGEQFF	TGCGCCAGCAGCTTGGTGTCAGTAACTAGCGGGCGAGCCAGGGGTGAGCAGTTCTTC
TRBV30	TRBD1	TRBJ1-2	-	CAWSENGTGGADGYTF	TGTGCCTGGAGTGAGAACGGGACAGGGGGCGCGGATGGCTACACCTTC
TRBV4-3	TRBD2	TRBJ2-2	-	CASSQDFLAGGSRTGELFF	TGCGCCAGCAGCCAAGATTTTCTAGCGGGAGGGTCGCGCACCGGGGAGCTGTTTTTT
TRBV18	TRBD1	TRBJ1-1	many	CASSLSMDRANTEAFF	TGTGCCAGCTCACTGAGTATGGACAGGGCCAACACTGAAGCTTTCTTT
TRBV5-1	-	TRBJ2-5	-	CASSKTPGPGLIRQYF	TGCGCCAGCAGCAAAACCCCCGGGCCAGGATTGATTCGTCAGTACTTC